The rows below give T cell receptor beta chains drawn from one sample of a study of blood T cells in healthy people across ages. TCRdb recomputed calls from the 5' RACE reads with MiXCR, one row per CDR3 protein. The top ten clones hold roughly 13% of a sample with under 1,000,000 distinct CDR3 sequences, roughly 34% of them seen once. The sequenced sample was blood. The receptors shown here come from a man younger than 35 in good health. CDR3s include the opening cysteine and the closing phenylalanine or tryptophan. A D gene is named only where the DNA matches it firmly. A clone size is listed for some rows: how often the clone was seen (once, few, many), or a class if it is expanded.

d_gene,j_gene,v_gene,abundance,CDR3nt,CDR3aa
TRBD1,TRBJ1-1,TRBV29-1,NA,TGCAGCGCTGCCGGGACAGGACCCGTGAACACTGAAGCTTTCTTT,CSAAGTGPVNTEAFF
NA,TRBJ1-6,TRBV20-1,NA,TGCAGTGCCCAACCCAGGGGCCGGTATAATTCACCCCTCCACTTT,CSAQPRGRYNSPLHF
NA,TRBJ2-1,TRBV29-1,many,TGCAGCGTTAAAGAGGGGGCGGGAGAGCAGTTCTTC,CSVKEGAGEQFF
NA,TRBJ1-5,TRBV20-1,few,TGCAGTGCTACCTCCACTCTTGCCAGTCGAGATCAGCCCCAGCATTTT,CSATSTLASRDQPQHF
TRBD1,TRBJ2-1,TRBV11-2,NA,TGTGCCAGTGGACAGGGTGGCAATGAGCAGTTCTTC,CASGQGGNEQFF
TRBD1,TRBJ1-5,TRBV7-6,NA,TGTGCCAGCAGCCTATTAGCGGACAGGGGAAATCAGCCCCAGCATTTT,CASSLLADRGNQPQHF
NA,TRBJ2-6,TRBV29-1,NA,TGCAGCGTTGAAGGGGGGGCGTTTCATTCCCCTGGGGCCAACGTCCTGACTTTC,CSVEGGAFHSPGANVLTF
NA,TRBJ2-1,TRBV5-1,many,TGCGCCAGCAGCTTGTCCCCGGGTCCCTACAATGAGCAGTTCTTC,CASSLSPGPYNEQFF
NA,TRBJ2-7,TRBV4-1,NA,TGCGCCAGCAGCCAAGTTCTAGGGCAGACTTTATACAATGAGCAGTACTTC,CASSQVLGQTLYNEQYF
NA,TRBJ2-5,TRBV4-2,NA,TGTGCCAGCAGCCAAGATAAACCGAAAGACAATGAGCAGTACTTC,CASSQDKPKDNEQYF
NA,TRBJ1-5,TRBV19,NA,TGTGCCAGTAGTATACGAGGGGGATGGCAGCCCCAGCATTTT,CASSIRGGWQPQHF